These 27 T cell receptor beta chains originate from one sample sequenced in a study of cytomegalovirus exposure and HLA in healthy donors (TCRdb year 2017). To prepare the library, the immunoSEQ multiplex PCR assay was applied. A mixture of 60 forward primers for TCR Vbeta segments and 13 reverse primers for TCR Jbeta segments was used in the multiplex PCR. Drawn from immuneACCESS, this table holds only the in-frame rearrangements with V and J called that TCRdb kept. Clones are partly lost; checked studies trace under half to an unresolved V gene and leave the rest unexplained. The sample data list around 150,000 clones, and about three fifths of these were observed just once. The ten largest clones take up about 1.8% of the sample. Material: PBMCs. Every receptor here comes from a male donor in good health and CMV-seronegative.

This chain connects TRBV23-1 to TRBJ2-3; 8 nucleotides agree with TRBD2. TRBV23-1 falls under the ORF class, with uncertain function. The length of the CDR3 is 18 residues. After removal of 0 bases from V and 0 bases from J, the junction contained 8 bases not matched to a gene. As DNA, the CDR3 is TGCGCCAGCAGTCAATCGGGGCTAGCGGGTACTAGCACAGATACGCAGTATTTT. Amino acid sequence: CASSQSGLAGTSTDTQYF.

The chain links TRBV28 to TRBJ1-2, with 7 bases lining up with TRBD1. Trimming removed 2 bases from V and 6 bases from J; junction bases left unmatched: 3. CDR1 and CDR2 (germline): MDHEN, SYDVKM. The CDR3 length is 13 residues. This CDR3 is CASSLPGTDGYTF. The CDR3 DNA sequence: TGTGCCAGCAGTTTACCAGGGACAGATGGCTACACCTTC.

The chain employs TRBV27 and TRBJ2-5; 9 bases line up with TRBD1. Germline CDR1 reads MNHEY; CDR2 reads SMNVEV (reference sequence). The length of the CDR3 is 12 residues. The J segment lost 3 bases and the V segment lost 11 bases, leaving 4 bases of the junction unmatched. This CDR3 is CAGWTGEETQYF. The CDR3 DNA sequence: TGTGCCGGATGGACAGGGGAAGAGACCCAGTACTTC.

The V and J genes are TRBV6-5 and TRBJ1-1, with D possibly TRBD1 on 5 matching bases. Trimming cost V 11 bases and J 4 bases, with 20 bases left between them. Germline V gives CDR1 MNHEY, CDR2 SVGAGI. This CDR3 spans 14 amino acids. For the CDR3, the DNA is TGTGCCGGCATCCCACCGGGGGGAGGCACTGAAGCTTTCTTT. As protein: CAGIPPGGGTEAFF.

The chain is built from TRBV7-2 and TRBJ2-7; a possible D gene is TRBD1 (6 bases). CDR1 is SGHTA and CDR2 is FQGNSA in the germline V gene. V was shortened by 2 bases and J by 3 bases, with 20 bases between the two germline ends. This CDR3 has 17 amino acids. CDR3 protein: CASSLLVSGDYLYEQYF. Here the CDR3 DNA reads TGTGCCAGCAGCTTATTGGTCTCAGGGGATTATCTCTACGAGCAGTACTTC.

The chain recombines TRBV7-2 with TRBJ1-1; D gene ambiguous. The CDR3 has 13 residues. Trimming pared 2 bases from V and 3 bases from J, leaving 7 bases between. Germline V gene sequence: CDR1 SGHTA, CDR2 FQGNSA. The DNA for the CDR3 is TGTGCCAGCAGCTTAAGCGCGGACACTGAAGCTTTCTTT. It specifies CASSLSADTEAFF.

The CDR3 protein is CASSLGVRDYGYTF. Here the CDR3 DNA reads TGTGCCAGCAGCTTAGGAGTGAGGGACTATGGCTACACCTTC. This chain links TRBV7-2 with TRBJ1-2; D remains unclear. The CDR3 has 14 amino acids. Per the germline V gene, CDR1 is SGHTA and CDR2 is FQGNSA. Trimming stripped 1 base from V and 3 bases from J, with 9 bases between.

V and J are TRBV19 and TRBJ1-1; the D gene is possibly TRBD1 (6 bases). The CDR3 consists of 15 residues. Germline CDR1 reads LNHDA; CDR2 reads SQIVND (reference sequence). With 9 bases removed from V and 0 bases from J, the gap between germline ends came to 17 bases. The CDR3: CASRGGALLNTEAFF. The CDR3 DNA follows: TGTGCCAGCAGAGGGGGGGCCCTACTGAACACTGAAGCTTTCTTT.

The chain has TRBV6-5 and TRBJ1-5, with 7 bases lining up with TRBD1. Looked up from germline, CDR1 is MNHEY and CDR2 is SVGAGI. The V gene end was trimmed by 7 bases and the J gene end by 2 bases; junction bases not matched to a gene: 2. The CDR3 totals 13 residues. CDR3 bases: TGTGCCAGCAAAGACAGGGGCAATCAGCCCCAGCATTTT. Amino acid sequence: CASKDRGNQPQHF.

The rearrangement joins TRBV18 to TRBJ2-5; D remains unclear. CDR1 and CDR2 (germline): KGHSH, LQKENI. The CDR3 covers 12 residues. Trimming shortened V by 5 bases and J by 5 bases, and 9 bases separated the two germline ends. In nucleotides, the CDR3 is TGTGCCAGCTCAGGCCGCCAGGAGACCCAGTACTTC. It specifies CASSGRQETQYF.

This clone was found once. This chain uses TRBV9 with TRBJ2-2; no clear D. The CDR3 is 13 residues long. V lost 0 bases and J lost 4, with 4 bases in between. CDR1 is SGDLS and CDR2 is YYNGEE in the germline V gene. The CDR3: CASSVDFTGELFF. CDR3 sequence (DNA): TGTGCCAGCAGCGTAGACTTCACCGGGGAGCTGTTTTTT.

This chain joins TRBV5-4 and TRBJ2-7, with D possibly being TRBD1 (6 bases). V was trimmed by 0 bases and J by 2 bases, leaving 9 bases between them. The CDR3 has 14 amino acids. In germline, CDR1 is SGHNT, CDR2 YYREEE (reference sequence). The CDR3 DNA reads TGTGCCAGCAGCTTGGAACAGGGCGCCTACGAGCAGTACTTC. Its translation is CASSLEQGAYEQYF.

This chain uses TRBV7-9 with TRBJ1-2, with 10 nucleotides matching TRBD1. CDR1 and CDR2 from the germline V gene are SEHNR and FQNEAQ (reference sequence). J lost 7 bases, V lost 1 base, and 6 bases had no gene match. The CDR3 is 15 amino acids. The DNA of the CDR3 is TGTGCCAGCAGCTTAGGCAACAGGGACAGGGGTGGCTACACCTTC. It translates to CASSLGNRDRGGYTF.

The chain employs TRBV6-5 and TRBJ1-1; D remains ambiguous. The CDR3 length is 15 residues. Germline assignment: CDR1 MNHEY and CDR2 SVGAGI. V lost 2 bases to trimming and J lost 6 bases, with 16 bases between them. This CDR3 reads CASSYEGKARAEAFF. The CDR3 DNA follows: TGTGCCAGCAGTTACGAGGGAAAGGCGAGGGCTGAAGCTTTCTTT.

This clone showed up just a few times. The chain's CDR3 is CASSVGRAGEQYF. The CDR3 DNA reads as TGTGCCAGCAGCGTAGGAAGAGCCGGCGAGCAGTACTTC. The genes are TRBV9 and TRBJ2-7; D is unresolved. The CDR3 consists of 13 residues. With 0 bases removed from V and 6 bases from J, the gap between germline ends came to 10 bases. CDR1 is SGDLS, CDR2 YYNGEE, per germline.

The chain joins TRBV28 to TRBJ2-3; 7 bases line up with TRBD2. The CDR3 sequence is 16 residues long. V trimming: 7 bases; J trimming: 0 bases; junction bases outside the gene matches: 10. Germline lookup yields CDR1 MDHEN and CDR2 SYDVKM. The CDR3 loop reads CASMGSGAPSTDTQYF. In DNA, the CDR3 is TGTGCCAGCATGGGGAGCGGGGCACCAAGCACAGATACGCAGTATTTT.

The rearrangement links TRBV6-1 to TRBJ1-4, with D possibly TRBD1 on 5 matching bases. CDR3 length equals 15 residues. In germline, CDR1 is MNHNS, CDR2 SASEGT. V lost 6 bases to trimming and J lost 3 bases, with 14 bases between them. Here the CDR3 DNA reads TGTGCCAGCAGACCCCTGGGGGGACCTAATGAAAAACTGTTTTTT. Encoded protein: CASRPLGGPNEKLFF.

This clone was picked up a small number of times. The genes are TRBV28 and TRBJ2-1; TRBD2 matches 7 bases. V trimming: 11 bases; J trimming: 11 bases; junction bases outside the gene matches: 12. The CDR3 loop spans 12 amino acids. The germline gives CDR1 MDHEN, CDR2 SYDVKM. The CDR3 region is CAGGSASGKQFF. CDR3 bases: TGTGCCGGAGGCAGTGCTAGCGGTAAGCAGTTCTTC.

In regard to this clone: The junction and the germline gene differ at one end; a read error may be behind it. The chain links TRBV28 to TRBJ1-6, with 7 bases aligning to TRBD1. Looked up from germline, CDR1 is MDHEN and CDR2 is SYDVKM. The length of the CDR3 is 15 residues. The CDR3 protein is CSSSRAGTVVSPLHF. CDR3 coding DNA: TGTTCCAGCAGTCGCGCCGGGACAGTTGTTTCACCCCTCCACTTT.

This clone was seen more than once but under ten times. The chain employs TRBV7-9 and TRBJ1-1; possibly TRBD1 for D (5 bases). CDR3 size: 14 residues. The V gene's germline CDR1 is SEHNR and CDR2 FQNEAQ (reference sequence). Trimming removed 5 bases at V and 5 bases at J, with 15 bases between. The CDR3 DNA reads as TGTGCCAGCAGCCCTCGATGGGGGGGAACTGAAGCTTTCTTT. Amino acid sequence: CASSPRWGGTEAFF.

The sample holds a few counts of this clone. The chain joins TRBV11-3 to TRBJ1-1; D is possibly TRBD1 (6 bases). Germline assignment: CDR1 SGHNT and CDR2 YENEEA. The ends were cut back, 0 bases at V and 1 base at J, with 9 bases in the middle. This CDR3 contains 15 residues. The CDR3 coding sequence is TGTGCCAGCAGCTTAGACGGACAGCCGAACACTGAAGCTTTCTTT. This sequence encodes CASSLDGQPNTEAFF.

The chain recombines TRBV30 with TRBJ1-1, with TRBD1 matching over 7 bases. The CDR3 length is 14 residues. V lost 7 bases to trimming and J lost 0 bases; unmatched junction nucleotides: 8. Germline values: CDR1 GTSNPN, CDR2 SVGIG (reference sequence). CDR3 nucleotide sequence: TGTGCCTTCCAGGGGGTAGAGTTGAACACTGAAGCTTTCTTT. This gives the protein CAFQGVELNTEAFF.

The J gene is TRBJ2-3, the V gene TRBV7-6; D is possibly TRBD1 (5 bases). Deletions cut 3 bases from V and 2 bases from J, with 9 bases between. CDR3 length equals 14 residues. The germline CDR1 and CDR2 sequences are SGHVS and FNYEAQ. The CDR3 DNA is TGTGCCAGCAGCTTCAGACAGATCACAGATACGCAGTATTTT. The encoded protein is CASSFRQITDTQYF. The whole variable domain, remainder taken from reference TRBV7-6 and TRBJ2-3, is GAGVSQSPRYKVTKRGQDVALRCDPISGHVSLYWYRQALGQGPEFLTYFNYEAQQDKSGLPNDRFSAERPEGSISTLTIQRTEQRDSAMYRCASSFRQITDTQYFGPGTRLTVL.

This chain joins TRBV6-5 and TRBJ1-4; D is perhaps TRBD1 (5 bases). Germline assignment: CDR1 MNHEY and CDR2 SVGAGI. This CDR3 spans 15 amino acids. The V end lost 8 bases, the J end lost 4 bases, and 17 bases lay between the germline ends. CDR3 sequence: CASARGPWINEKLFF. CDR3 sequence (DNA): TGTGCCAGCGCGCGGGGCCCTTGGATTAATGAAAAACTGTTTTTT.

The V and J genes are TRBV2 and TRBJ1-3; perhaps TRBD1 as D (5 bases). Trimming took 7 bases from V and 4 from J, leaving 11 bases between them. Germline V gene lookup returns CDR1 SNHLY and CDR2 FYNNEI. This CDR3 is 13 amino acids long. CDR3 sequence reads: CASIFREGNTIYF. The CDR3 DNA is TGTGCCAGCATTTTCAGGGAAGGAAACACCATATATTTT.

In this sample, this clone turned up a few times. The DNA for the CDR3 is TGTGCCTGGAGTGTTGCCGTTCGGGCTGAAGCTTTCTTT. Amino acid sequence: CAWSVAVRAEAFF. This chain connects TRBV30 to TRBJ1-1; D is unclear. V was pared by 0 bases and J by 6 bases, with 11 bases between. This CDR3 is 13 amino acids long. Per germline, CDR1 GTSNPN and CDR2 SVGIG (reference sequence).

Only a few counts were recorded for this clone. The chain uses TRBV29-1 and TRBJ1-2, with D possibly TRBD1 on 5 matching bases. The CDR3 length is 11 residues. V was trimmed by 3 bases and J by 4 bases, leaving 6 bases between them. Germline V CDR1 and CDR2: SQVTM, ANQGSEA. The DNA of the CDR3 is TGCAGCGTTGACACAGGCTATGGCTACACCTTC. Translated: CSVDTGYGYTF.